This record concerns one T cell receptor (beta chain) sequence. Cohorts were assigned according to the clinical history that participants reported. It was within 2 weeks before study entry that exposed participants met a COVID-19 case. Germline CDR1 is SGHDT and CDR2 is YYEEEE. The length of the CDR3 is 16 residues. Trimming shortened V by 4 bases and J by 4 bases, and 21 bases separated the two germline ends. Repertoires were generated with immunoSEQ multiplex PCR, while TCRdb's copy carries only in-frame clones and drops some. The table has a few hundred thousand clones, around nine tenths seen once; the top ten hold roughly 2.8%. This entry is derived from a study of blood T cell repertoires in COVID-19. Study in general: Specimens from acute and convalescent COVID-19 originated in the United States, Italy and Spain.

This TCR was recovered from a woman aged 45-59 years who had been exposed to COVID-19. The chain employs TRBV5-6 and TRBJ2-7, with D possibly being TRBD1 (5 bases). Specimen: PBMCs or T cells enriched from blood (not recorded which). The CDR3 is CASSAAGHPKLYEQYF. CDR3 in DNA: TGTGCCAGCAGCGCCGCCGGACATCCGAAGCTATACGAGCAGTACTTC.